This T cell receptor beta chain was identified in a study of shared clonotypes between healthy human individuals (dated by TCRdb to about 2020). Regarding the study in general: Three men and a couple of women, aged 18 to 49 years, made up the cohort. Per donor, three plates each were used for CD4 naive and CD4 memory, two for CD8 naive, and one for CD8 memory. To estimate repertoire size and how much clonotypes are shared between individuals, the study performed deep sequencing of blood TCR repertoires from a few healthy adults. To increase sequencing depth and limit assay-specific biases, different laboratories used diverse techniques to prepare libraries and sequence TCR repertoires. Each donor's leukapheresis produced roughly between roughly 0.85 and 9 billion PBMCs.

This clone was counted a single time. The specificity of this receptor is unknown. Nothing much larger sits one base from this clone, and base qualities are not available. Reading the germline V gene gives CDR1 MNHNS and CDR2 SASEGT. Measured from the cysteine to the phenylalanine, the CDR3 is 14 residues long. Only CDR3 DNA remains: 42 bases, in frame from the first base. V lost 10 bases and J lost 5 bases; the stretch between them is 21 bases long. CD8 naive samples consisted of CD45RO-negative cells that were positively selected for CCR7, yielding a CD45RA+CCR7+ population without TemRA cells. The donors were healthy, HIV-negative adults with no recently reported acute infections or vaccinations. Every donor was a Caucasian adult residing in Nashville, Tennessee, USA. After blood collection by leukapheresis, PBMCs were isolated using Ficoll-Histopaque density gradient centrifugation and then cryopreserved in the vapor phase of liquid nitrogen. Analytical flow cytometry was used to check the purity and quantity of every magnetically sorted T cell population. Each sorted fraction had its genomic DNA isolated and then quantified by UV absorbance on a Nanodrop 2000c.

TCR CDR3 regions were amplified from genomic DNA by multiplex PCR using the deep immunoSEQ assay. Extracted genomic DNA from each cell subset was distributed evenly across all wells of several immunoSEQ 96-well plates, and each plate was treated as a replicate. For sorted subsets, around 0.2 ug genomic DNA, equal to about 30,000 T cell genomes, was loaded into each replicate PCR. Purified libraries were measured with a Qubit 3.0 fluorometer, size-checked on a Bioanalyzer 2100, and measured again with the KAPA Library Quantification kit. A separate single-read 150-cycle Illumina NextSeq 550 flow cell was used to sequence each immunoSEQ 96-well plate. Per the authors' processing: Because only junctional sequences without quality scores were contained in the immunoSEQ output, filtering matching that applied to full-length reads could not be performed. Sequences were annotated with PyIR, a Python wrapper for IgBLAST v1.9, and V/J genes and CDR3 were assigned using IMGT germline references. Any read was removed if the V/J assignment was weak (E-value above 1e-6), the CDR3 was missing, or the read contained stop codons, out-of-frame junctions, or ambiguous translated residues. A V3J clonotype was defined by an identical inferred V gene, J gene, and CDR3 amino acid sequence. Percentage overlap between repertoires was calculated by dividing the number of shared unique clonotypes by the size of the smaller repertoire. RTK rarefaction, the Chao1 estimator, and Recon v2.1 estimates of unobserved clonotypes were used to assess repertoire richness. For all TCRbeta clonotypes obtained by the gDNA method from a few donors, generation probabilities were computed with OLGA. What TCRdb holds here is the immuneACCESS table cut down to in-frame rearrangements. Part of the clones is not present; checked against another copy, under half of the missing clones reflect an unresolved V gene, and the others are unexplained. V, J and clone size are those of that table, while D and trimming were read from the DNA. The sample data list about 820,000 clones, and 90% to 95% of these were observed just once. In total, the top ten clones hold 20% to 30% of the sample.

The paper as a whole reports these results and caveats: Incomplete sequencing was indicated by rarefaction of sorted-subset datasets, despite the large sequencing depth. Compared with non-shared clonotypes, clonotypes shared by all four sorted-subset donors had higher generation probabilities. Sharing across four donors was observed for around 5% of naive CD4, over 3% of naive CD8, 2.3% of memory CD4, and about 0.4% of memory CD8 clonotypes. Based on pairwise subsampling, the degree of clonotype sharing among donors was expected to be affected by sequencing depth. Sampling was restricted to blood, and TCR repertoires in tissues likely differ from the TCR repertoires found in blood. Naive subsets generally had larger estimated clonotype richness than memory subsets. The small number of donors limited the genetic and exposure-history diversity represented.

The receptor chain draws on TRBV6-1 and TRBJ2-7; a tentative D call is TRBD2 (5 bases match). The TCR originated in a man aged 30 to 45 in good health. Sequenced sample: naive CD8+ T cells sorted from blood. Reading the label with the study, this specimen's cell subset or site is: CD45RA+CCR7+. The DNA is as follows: TGTGCCAACCTCTCGGGGATCTGGTATGACGAGCAGTACTTC. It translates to CANLSGIWYDEQYF.